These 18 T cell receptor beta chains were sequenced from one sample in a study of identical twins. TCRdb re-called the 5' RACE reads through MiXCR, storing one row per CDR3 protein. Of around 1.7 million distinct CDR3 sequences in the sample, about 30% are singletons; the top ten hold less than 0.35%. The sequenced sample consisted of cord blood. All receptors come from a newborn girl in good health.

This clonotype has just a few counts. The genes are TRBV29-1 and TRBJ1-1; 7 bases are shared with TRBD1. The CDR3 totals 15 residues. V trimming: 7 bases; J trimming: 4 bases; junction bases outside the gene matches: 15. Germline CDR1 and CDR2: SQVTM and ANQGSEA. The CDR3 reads CSASGRGRGSTEAFF. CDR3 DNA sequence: TGCAGCGCATCTGGGAGGGGGCGGGGAAGCACTGAAGCTTTCTTT.

The CDR3 nucleotides are TGTGCCATCGCCACTGACAGTAGCTATGGCTACACCTTC. It specifies CAIATDSSYGYTF. The chain employs TRBV10-3 and TRBJ1-2; D might be TRBD1 (5 bases). In germline, CDR1 is ENHRY, CDR2 SYGVKD. The CDR3 extends over 13 amino acids. V lost 8 bases, J lost 4 bases, and 14 bases lay in between.

The CDR3 sequence is CASRERTSRPQETQYF. In DNA, the CDR3 is TGCGCCAGCAGGGAGAGAACTAGCCGTCCTCAAGAGACCCAGTACTTC. The chain employs TRBV10-2 and TRBJ2-5, with D possibly TRBD2 on 6 matching bases. Germline CDR1 reads WSHSY; CDR2 reads SAAADI. This CDR3 has 16 residues. Deletions cut 6 bases from V and 2 bases from J, with 19 bases between.

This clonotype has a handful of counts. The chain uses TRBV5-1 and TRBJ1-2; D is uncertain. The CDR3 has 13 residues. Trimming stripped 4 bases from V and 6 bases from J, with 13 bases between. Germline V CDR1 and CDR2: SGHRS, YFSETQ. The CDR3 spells CASSRLGANGYTF. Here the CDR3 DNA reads TGCGCCAGCAGCCGCTTGGGTGCTAATGGCTACACCTTC.

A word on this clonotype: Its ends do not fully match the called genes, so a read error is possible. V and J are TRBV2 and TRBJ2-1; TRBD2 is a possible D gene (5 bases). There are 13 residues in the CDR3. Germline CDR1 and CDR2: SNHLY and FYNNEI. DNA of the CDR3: TGTGTCAGCAGCGGAAACTCCTACAATGAGCAGTTCTTC. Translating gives CVSSGNSYNEQFF.

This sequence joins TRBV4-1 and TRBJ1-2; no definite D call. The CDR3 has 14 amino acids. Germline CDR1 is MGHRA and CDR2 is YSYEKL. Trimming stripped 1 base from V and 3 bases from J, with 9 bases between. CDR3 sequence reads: CASSQVKGDYGYTF. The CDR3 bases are TGCGCCAGCAGCCAAGTTAAAGGAGACTATGGCTACACCTTC.

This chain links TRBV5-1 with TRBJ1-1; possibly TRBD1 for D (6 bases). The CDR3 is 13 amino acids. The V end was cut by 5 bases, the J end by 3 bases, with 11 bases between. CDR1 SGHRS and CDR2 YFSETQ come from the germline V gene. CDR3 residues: CASRGAVYTEAFF. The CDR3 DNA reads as TGCGCCAGCAGGGGGGCGGTGTACACTGAAGCTTTCTTT.

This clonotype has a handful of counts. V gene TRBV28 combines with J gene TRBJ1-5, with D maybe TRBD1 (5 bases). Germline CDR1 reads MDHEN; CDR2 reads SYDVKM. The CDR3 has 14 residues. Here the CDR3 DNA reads TGTGCAGGGACGGGTAGGCAGCCCGATCAGCCCCAGCATTTT. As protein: CAGTGRQPDQPQHF.

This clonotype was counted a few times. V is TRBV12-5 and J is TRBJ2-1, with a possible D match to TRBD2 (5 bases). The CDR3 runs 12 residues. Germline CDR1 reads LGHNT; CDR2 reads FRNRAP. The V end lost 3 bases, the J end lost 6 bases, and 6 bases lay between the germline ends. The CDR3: CASGFGSNEQFF. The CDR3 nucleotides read TGTGCTAGTGGTTTTGGGAGCAATGAGCAGTTCTTC.

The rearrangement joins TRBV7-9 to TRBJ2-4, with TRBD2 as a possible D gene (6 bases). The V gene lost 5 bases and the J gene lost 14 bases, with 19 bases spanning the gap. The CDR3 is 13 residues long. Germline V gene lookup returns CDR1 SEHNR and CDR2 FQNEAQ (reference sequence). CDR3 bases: TGTGCCAGCAGCGGTGGGACTCCCAGGTGGAAGTACTTC. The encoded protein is CASSGGTPRWKYF.

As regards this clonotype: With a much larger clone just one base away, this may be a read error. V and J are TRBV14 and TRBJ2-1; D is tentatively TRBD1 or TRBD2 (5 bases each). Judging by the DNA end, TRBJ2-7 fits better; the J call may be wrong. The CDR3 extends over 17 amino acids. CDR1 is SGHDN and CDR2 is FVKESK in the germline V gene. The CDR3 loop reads CASSQDGGRSSYNEQYF. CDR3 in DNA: TGTGCCAGCAGCCAAGATGGGGGACGAAGCTCCTACAATGAGCAGTACTTC.

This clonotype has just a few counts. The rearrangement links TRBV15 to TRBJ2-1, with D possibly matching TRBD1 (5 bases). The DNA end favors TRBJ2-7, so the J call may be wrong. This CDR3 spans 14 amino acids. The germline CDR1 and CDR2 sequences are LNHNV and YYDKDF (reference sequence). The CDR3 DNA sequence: TGTGCCACCAGCAGAGATAGGGGCTACAATGAGCAGTACTTC. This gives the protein CATSRDRGYNEQYF.

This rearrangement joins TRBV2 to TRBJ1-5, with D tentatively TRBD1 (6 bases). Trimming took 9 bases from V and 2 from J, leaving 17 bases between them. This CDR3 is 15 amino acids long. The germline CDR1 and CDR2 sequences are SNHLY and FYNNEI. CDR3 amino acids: CASLSGRQGNQPQHF. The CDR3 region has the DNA TGTGCCAGTCTGTCGGGCCGACAGGGCAATCAGCCCCAGCATTTT.

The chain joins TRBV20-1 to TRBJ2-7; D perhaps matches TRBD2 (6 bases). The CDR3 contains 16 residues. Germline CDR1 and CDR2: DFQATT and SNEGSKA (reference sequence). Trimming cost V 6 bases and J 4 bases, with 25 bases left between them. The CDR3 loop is CSAISRPGEMPYEQYF. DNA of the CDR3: TGCAGTGCCATAAGTAGGCCGGGAGAAATGCCGTACGAGCAGTACTTC.

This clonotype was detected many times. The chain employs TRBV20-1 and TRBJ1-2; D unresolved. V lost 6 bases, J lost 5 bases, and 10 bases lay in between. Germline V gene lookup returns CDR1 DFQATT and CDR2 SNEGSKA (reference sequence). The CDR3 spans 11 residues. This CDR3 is CSARAVYGYTF. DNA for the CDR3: TGCAGTGCCCGGGCGGTTTATGGCTACACCTTC.

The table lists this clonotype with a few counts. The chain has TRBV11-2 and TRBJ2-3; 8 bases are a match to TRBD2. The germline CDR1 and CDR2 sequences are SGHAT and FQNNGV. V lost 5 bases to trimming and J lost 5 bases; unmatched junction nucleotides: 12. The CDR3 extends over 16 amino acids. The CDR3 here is CASSLLRGARVDTQYF. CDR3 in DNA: TGTGCCAGCAGCCTCTTGCGGGGGGCCCGCGTAGATACGCAGTATTTT.

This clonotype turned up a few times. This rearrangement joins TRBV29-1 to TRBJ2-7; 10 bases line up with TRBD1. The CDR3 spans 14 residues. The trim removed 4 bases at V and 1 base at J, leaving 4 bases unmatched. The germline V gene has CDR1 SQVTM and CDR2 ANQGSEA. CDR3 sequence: CSVVDRGFSYEQYF. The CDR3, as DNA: TGCAGCGTTGTGGACAGGGGGTTTTCCTACGAGCAGTACTTC.

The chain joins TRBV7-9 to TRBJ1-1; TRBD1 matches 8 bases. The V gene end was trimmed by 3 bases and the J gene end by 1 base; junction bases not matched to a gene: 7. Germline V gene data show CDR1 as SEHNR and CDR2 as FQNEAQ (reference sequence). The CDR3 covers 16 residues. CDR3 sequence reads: CASSFKRTGPNTEAFF. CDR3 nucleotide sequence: TGTGCCAGCAGCTTCAAAAGGACAGGGCCGAACACTGAAGCTTTCTTT. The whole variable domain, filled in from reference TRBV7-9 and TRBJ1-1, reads DTGVSQNPRHKITKRGQNVTFRCDPISEHNRLYWYRQTLGQGPEFLTYFQNEAQLEKSRLLSDRFSAERPKGSFSTLEIQRTEQGDSAMYLCASSFKRTGPNTEAFFGQGTRLTVV.